A single sample gave rise to the 15 T cell receptor beta chains below, sequenced in a study of cytomegalovirus exposure and HLA in healthy donors. PCR employed 60 Vbeta and 13 Jbeta primers. Assay: immunoSEQ multiplex PCR; the TCRdb copy retains only in-frame clones and omits some. The sample spans more than 40,000 clones; the ten largest clones claim less than 2.5%. Material: PBMCs. These TCRs come from a female donor in good health and CMV-seronegative.

The rearrangement uses TRBV6-6 and TRBJ1-6; the D is unclear. CDR1 and CDR2 from the germline V gene are MNHNY and SVGAGI (reference sequence). V lost 6 bases and J lost 7, with 19 bases in between. The CDR3 loop spans 16 amino acids. CDR3 sequence reads: CASSNTGHRVNSPLHF. CDR3 bases: TGTGCCAGCAGCAATACGGGTCATCGGGTGAATTCACCCCTCCACTTT.

The chain combines TRBV29-1 with TRBJ2-7; tentative D call: TRBD1 (6 bases). V was cut by 3 bases and J by 6 bases, with 12 bases left in between. The germline V gene has CDR1 SQVTM and CDR2 ANQGSEA. The CDR3 has 12 residues. Here the CDR3 reads CSVDQGGSEQYF. Here the CDR3 DNA reads TGCAGCGTTGATCAAGGGGGTTCCGAGCAGTACTTC.

The V gene is TRBV5-1, the J gene TRBJ2-3, with 13 nucleotides matching TRBD2. The V segment lost 5 bases and the J segment 4 bases; nucleotides outside the gene matches: 7. Germline assignment: CDR1 SGHRS and CDR2 YFSETQ. The CDR3 extends over 16 amino acids. The CDR3 sequence: CASRPGLAGSPDTQYF. The CDR3 nucleotides are TGCGCCAGCAGACCGGGACTAGCGGGATCGCCAGATACGCAGTATTTT.

V and J are TRBV7-6 and TRBJ1-2; D is uncertain. There are 14 residues in the CDR3. Germline loops: CDR1 SGHVS, CDR2 FNYEAQ. V gave up 0 bases and J gave up 0 bases, with 5 bases separating them. CDR3 residues: CASSLAGTNYGYTF. CDR3 sequence (DNA): TGTGCCAGCAGCTTAGCCGGGACTAACTATGGCTACACCTTC.

This sequence joins TRBV20-1 and TRBJ1-1; D is undetermined. Per the germline V gene, CDR1 is DFQATT and CDR2 is SNEGSKA (reference sequence). This CDR3 has 11 amino acids. V was cut by 4 bases and J by 1 base, with 4 bases left in between. CDR3 nucleotide sequence: TGCAGTGCTACACAGAACACTGAAGCTTTCTTT. It encodes CSATQNTEAFF.

V and J are TRBV29-1 and TRBJ1-2; no clear D gene. Germline V gene lookup returns CDR1 SQVTM and CDR2 ANQGSEA. The CDR3 extends over 15 amino acids. The V and J ends lost 6 bases and 0 bases respectively, with 17 bases between them. CDR3 DNA: TGCAGCGTCCTAGGCGGGCACTATACTAACTATGGCTACACCTTC. This sequence encodes CSVLGGHYTNYGYTF.

The chain employs TRBV5-1 and TRBJ2-2, with D possibly matching TRBD2 (6 bases). The ends were cut back, 4 bases at V and 8 bases at J, with 9 bases in the middle. In germline, CDR1 is SGHRS, CDR2 YFSETQ. The CDR3 runs to 12 residues. CDR3 residues: CASSTGTGELFF. The CDR3 DNA is TGCGCCAGCAGCACCGGGACTGGGGAGCTGTTTTTT.

The rearrangement uses TRBV30 and TRBJ1-1; D is unresolved. The CDR3 consists of 14 residues. V was pared by 5 bases and J by 4 bases, with 17 bases between. Per germline, CDR1 GTSNPN and CDR2 SVGIG (reference sequence). The chain's CDR3 is CAWGDDVSLTEAFF. The CDR3 DNA sequence: TGTGCCTGGGGAGATGACGTCTCCCTCACTGAAGCTTTCTTT.

The CDR3 loop is CASSNEGLAGGYEQYF. In nucleotides, the CDR3 is TGTGCCAGCAGTAACGAGGGACTAGCGGGAGGATACGAGCAGTACTTC. The chain employs TRBV7-9 and TRBJ2-7; 15 positions agree with TRBD2. The V gene's germline CDR1 is SEHNR and CDR2 FQNEAQ (reference sequence). The CDR3 has 16 residues. The V and J ends lost 6 bases and 4 bases, in that order; junction bases with no gene match: 7.

The V and J genes are TRBV19 and TRBJ1-1, with D perhaps TRBD1 (6 bases). Trimming took off 6 bases at V and 1 base at J, with 15 bases between the two ends. CDR1 is LNHDA, CDR2 SQIVND, per germline (reference sequence). There are 15 residues in the CDR3. CDR3 sequence (DNA): TGTGCCAGTAGAAGGGGGGGAGGGGGGAACACTGAAGCTTTCTTT. Translation gives CASRRGGGGNTEAFF.

The V gene is TRBV7-3, the J gene TRBJ2-3; maybe TRBD2 (6 bases). Germline values: CDR1 SGHTA, CDR2 FQGTGA. V was clipped by 5 bases and J by 4 bases, with 13 bases between them. The CDR3 has 14 residues. The CDR3, as DNA: TGTGCCAGCAGCCTCCGGGCGGGGCCAGATACGCAGTATTTT. This translates into CASSLRAGPDTQYF. Variable domain in full (rest from reference TRBV7-3 and TRBJ2-3): GAGVSQTPSNKVTEKGKYVELRCDPISGHTALYWYRQSLGQGPEFLIYFQGTGAADDSGLPNDRFFAVRPEGSVSTLKIQRTERGDSAVYLCASSLRAGPDTQYFGPGTRLTVL.

The chain has TRBV7-9 and TRBJ1-1; TRBD1 matches at 12 bases. The CDR3 has 14 amino acids. Per the germline V gene, CDR1 is SEHNR and CDR2 is FQNEAQ (reference sequence). V dropped 7 bases and J dropped 7; count of bases not matched to a gene: 7. DNA of the CDR3: TGTGCCAGCACTAAGGGACAGGGGGCGAGTGAAGCTTTCTTT. Translated, it gives CASTKGQGASEAFF.

The chain links TRBV18 to TRBJ2-6; no clear D. Germline assignment: CDR1 KGHSH and CDR2 LQKENI. This CDR3 comprises 18 residues. The germline V and J ends were trimmed by 5 bases and 0 bases, with 17 bases remaining between them. This CDR3 is CASSDTTDAFSGANVLTF. As DNA, the CDR3 is TGTGCCAGCTCAGACACAACAGATGCGTTCTCTGGGGCCAACGTCCTGACTTTC. Using reference TRBV18 and TRBJ2-6 for the parts outside the CDR3, the full variable domain is NAGVMQNPRHLVRRRGQEARLRCSPMKGHSHVYWYRQLPEEGLKFMVYLQKENIIDESGMPKERFSAEFPKEGPSILRIQQVVRGDSAAYFCASSDTTDAFSGANVLTFGAGSRLTVL.

The chain uses TRBV4-1 and TRBJ1-3; possibly TRBD1 for D (5 bases). Germline V CDR1 and CDR2: MGHRA, YSYEKL. The CDR3 has 15 residues. V was clipped by 4 bases and J by 0 bases, with 10 bases between them. The DNA for the CDR3 is TGCGCCAGCAGCCGCTCGACAGTCTCTGGAAACACCATATATTTT. Amino acid sequence: CASSRSTVSGNTIYF.

The CDR3 reads CSVGSRNTDTQYF. The CDR3 region has the DNA TGCAGCGTTGGTTCTAGAAACACAGATACGCAGTATTTT. V gene TRBV29-1 combines with J gene TRBJ2-3; D unclear. In germline, CDR1 is SQVTM, CDR2 ANQGSEA. V was clipped by 4 bases and J by 2 bases, with 10 bases between them. This CDR3 has 13 residues.